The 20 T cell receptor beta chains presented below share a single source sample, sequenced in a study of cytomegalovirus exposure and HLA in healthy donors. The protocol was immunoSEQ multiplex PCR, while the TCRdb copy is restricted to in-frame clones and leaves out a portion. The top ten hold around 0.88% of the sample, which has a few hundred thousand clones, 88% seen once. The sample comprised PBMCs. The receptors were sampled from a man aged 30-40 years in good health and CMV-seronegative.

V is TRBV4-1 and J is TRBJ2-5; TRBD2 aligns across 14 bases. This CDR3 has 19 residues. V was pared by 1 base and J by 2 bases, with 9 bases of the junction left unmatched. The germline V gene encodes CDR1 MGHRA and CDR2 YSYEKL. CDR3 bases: TGCGCCAGCAGCCAAGGCCCCGGACTAGCGGGGGGTGGGCAAGAGACCCAGTACTTC. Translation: CASSQGPGLAGGGQETQYF.

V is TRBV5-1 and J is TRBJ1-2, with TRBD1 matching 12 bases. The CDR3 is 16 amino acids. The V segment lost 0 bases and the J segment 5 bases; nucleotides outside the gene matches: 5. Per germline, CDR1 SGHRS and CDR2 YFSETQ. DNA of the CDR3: TGCGCCAGCAGCTTGGAGGGACAGGGGGCAGTATATGGCTACACCTTC. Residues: CASSLEGQGAVYGYTF.

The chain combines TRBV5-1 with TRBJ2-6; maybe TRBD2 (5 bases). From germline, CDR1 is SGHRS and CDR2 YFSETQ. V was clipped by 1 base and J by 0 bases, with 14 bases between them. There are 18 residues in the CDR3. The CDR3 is CASSLRGLIASGANVLTF. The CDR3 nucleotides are TGCGCCAGCAGCTTGAGAGGGTTAATTGCCTCTGGGGCCAACGTCCTGACTTTC.

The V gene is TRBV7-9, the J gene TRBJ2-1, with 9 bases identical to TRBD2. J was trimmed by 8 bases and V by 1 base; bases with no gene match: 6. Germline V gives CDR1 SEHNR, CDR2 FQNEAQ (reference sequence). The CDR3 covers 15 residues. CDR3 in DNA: TGTGCCAGCAGCTTAGTGGCGGGGGGGCGGTATGAGCAGTTCTTC. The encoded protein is CASSLVAGGRYEQFF.

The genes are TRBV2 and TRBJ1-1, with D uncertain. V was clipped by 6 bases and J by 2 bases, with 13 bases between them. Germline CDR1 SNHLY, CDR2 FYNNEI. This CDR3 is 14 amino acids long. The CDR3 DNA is TGTGCCAGCAGAAGATATGGAGTCAACACTGAAGCTTTCTTT. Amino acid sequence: CASRRYGVNTEAFF.

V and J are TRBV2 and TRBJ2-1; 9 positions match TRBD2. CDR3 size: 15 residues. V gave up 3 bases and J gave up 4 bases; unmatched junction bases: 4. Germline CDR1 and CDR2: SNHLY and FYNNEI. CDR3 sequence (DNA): TGTGCCAGCAGTGAGGCGACTAGCGGTTACAATGAGCAGTTCTTC. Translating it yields CASSEATSGYNEQFF.

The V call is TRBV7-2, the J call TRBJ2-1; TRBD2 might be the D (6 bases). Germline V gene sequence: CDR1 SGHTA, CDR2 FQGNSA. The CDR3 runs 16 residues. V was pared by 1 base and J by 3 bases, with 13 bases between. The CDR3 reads CASSLVYSGVYNEQFF. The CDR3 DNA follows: TGTGCCAGCAGCTTAGTTTATAGCGGTGTCTACAATGAGCAGTTCTTC.

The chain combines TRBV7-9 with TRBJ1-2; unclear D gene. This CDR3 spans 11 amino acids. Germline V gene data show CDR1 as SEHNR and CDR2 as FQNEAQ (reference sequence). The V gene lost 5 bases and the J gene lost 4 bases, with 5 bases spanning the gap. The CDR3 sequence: CASSRSYGYTF. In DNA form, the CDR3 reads TGTGCCAGCAGCCGGAGCTATGGCTACACCTTC. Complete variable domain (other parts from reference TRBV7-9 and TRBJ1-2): DTGVSQNPRHKITKRGQNVTFRCDPISEHNRLYWYRQTLGQGPEFLTYFQNEAQLEKSRLLSDRFSAERPKGSFSTLEIQRTEQGDSAMYLCASSRSYGYTFGSGTRLTVV.

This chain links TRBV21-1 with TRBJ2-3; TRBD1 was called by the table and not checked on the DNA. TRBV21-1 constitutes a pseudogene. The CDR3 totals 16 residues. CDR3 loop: CASSKATRGVTDTQYF. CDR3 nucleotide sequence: TGTGCCAGCAGCAAAGCTACCAGGGGAGTTACAGATACGCAGTATTTT.

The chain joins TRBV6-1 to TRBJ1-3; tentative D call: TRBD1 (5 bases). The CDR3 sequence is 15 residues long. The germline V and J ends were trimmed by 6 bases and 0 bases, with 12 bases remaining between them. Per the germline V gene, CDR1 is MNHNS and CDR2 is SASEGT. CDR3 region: CASRFSGGSGNTIYF. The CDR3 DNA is TGTGCCAGCAGGTTCAGCGGGGGCTCTGGAAACACCATATATTTT.

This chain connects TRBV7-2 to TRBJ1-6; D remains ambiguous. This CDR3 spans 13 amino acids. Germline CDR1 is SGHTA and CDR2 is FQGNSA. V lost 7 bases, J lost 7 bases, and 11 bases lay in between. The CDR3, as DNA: TGTGCCAGCAAGCCCCAAGCCAATTCACCCCTCCACTTT. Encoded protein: CASKPQANSPLHF.

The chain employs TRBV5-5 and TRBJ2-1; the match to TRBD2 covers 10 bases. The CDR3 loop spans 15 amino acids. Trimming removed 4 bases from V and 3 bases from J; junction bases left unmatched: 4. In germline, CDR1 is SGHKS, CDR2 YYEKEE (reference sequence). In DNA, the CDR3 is TGTGCCAGCAGCGGAGGACTAGCGGTCTACAATGAGCAGTTCTTC. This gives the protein CASSGGLAVYNEQFF.

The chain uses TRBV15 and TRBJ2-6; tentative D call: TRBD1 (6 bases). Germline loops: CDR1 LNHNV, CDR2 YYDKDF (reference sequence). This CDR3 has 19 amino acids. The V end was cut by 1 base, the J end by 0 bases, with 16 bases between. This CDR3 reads CATSRAFLQGLSGANVLTF. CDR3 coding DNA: TGTGCCACCAGCAGAGCCTTCCTACAGGGCCTCTCTGGGGCCAACGTCCTGACTTTC.

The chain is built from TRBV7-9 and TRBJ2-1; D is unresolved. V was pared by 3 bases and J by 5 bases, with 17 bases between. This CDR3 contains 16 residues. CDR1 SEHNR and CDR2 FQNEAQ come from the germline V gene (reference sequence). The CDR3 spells CASSLPSVISHNEQFF. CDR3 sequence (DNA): TGTGCCAGCAGCTTGCCAAGTGTAATTAGTCACAATGAGCAGTTCTTC.

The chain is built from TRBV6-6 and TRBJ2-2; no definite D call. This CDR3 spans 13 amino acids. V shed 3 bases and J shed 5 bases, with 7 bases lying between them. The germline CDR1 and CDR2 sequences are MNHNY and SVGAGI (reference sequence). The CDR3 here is CASSYEYTGELFF. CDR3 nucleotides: TGTGCCAGCAGTTATGAGTATACCGGGGAGCTGTTTTTT.

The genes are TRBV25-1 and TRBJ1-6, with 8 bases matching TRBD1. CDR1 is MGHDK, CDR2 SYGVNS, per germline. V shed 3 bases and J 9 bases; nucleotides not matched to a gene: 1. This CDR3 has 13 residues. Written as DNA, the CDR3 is TGTGCCAGCAGTGACAGGGGGCTTTCACCCCTCCACTTT. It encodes CASSDRGLSPLHF.

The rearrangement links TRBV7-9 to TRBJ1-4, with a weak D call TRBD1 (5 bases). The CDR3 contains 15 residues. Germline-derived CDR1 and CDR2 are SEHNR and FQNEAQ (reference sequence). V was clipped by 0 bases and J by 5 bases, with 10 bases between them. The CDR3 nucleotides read TGTGCCAGCAGCTTAGCGTTACGGGGGAATGAAAAACTGTTTTTT. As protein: CASSLALRGNEKLFF.

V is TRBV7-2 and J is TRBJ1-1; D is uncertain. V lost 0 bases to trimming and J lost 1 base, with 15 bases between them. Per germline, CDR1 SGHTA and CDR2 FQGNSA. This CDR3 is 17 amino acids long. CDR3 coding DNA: TGTGCCAGCAGCTTAGCCCCGACGTGGAGGACGAACACTGAAGCTTTCTTT. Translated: CASSLAPTWRTNTEAFF. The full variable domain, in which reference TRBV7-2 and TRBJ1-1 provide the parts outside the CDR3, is GAGVSQSPSNKVTEKGKDVELRCDPISGHTALYWYRQSLGQGLEFLIYFQGNSAPDKSGLPSDRFSAERTGGSVSTLTIQRTQQEDSAVYLCASSLAPTWRTNTEAFFGQGTRLTVV.

For the CDR3, the DNA is TGTGCCAGCAGCTCGGGACAGGGGCCCTACGAGCAGTACTTC. It encodes CASSSGQGPYEQYF. V gene TRBV11-2 combines with J gene TRBJ2-7; 10 bases fit TRBD1. J was trimmed by 2 bases and V by 4 bases; bases with no gene match: 2. The CDR3 contains 14 residues. The V gene's germline CDR1 is SGHAT and CDR2 FQNNGV. Looking up the rest from reference TRBV11-2 and TRBJ2-7 gives the full variable domain: EAGVAQSPRYKIIEKRQSVAFWCNPISGHATLYWYQQILGQGPKLLIQFQNNGVVDDSQLPKDRFSAERLKGVDSTLKIQPAKLEDSAVYLCASSSGQGPYEQYFGPGTRLTVT.

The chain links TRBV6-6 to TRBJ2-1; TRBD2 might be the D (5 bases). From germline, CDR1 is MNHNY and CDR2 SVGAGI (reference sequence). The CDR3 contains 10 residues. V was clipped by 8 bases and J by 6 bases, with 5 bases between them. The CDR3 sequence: CASRGNEQFF. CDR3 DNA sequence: TGTGCCAGCCGGGGCAATGAGCAGTTCTTC.